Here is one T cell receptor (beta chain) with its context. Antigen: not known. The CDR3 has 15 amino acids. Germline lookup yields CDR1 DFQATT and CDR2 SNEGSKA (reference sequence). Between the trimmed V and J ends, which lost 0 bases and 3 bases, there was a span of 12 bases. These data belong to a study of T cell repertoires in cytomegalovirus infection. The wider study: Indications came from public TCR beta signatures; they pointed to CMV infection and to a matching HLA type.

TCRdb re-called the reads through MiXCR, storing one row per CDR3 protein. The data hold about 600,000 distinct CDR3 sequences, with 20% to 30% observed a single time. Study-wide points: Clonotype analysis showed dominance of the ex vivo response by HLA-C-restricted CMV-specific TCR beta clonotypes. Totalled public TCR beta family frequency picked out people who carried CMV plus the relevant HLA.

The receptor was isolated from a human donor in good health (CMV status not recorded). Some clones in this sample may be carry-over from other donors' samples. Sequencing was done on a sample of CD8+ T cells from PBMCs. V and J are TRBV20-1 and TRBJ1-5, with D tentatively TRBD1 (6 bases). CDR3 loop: CSARDYGQSNQPQHF. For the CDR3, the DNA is TGCAGTGCTAGAGATTATGGACAGTCCAATCAGCCCCAGCATTTT.